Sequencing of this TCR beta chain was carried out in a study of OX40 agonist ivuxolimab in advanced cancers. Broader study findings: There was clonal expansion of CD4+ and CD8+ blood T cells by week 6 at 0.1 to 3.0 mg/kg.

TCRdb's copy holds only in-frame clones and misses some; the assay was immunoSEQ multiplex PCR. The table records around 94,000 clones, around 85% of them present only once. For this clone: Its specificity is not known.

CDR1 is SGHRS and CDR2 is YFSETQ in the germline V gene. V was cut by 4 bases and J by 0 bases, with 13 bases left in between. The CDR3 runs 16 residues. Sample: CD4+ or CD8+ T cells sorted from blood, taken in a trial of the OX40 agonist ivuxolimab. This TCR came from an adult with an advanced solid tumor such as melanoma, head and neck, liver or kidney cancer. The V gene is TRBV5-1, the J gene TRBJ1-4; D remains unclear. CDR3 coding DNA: TGCGCCAGCAGCGCGGGCCAGACTGCAACTAATGAAAAACTGTTTTTT. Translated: CASSAGQTATNEKLFF.